This T cell receptor (beta chain) originates from a study of regulatory T cells. V gave up 0 bases and J gave up 5 bases, with 5 bases separating them. CDR3 length: 13 amino acids. Germline values: CDR1 SEHNR, CDR2 FQNEAQ (reference sequence). Amplification used 52 TRBV primers and 13 TRBJ primers. Data came from immunoSEQ multiplex PCR; TCRdb stores just in-frame clones and leaves some out. Of roughly 2,500 clones listed, around 93% are singletons. General observations from the study: In CD3G deficiency, regulatory T cells had lower Shannon diversity than autologous conventional CD4+ and control regulatory cells. Unique productive TRB reads were about tenfold lower in patient Treg samples than controls. Regulatory T-cell repertoire restriction differed between patients, peaking in the two most autoimmune.

This clone has a handful of counts. Its cognate antigen is unknown. The sequenced material came from CD4+ Tregs sorted from blood. The TCR sequence derives from a child aged 5-17 years with CD3G deficiency. V is TRBV7-9 and J is TRBJ2-1, with no clear D. CDR3 sequence: CASSLAKDNEQFF. The CDR3 DNA reads TGTGCCAGCAGCTTAGCGAAGGACAATGAGCAGTTCTTC.